These 19 T cell receptor beta chains were all obtained from the same sample, sequenced in a study of Tregs in tolerant kidney transplant recipients. Method: immunoSEQ multiplex PCR; TCRdb's copy keeps in-frame clones and lacks some. The data show 95,000 to 120,000 clones, about 90% seen once. The material was CD4+ T cells from blood, obtained before the transplant. These receptors came from a human donor who received a combined kidney and bone marrow transplant.

This clone was detected a few times. The chain uses TRBV7-9 and TRBJ1-5, with a possible D match to TRBD1 (5 bases). The CDR3 extends over 16 amino acids. CDR1 SEHNR and CDR2 FQNEAQ come from the germline V gene (reference sequence). V lost 0 bases to trimming and J lost 0 bases, with 9 bases between them. The CDR3 DNA sequence: TGTGCCAGCAGCTTAGCGGACGGACATAGCAATCAGCCCCAGCATTTT. The encoded protein is CASSLADGHSNQPQHF.

The J gene is TRBJ2-3, the V gene TRBV6-5; the D gene is possibly TRBD2 (6 bases). Germline V gene sequence: CDR1 MNHEY, CDR2 SVGAGI. V was cut by 6 bases and J by 6 bases, with 7 bases left in between. The CDR3 totals 11 residues. CDR3 protein: CASRAGDTQYF. CDR3 nucleotide sequence: TGTGCCAGCAGGGCGGGGGATACGCAGTATTTT.

The chain is built from TRBV11-2 and TRBJ2-7; 8 nucleotides align to TRBD2. After removal of 5 bases from V and 3 bases from J, the junction contained 3 bases not matched to a gene. Germline V gene sequence: CDR1 SGHAT, CDR2 FQNNGV. The CDR3 is 13 amino acids. As DNA, the CDR3 is TGTGCCAGCAGCGCGGGACTAGTCTACGAGCAGTACTTC. Encoded protein: CASSAGLVYEQYF.

The J gene is TRBJ1-5, the V gene TRBV5-1, with 8 bases fitting TRBD1. CDR1 SGHRS and CDR2 YFSETQ come from the germline V gene. The CDR3 runs to 16 residues. The ends lost 0 bases at V and 2 bases at J; junction bases unmatched: 4. CDR3 sequence reads: CASSLGPTGGNQPQHF. CDR3 bases: TGCGCCAGCAGCTTGGGCCCGACAGGGGGCAATCAGCCCCAGCATTTT. Filled out from reference TRBV5-1 and TRBJ1-5, the complete variable domain reads KAGVTQTPRYLIKTRGQQVTLSCSPISGHRSVSWYQQTPGQGLQFLFEYFSETQRNKGNFPGRFSGRQFSNSRSEMNVSTLELGDSALYLCASSLGPTGGNQPQHFGDGTRLSIL.

J is TRBJ1-5 and V is TRBV28; 7 bases fit TRBD1. J was trimmed by 5 bases and V by 5 bases; bases with no gene match: 15. Germline V CDR1 and CDR2: MDHEN, SYDVKM. CDR3 length: 17 residues. The CDR3 loop reads CASSRLPNRGSDQPQHF. DNA for the CDR3: TGTGCCAGCAGTCGCCTCCCAAACAGGGGCTCCGATCAGCCCCAGCATTTT.

This chain links TRBV7-2 with TRBJ2-3, with D possibly being TRBD2 (5 bases). CDR3 length: 16 residues. Looked up from germline, CDR1 is SGHTA and CDR2 is FQGNSA. Between the trimmed V and J ends, which lost 5 bases and 4 bases, there was a span of 19 bases. The CDR3 is CASSREGFLPADTQYF. CDR3 sequence (DNA): TGTGCCAGCAGCCGAGAGGGCTTTCTACCCGCAGATACGCAGTATTTT.

The rearrangement joins TRBV6-6 to TRBJ2-7, with 7 bases fitting TRBD1. CDR1 is MNHNY, CDR2 SVGAGI, per germline (reference sequence). V dropped 7 bases and J dropped 8; count of bases not matched to a gene: 14. The CDR3 contains 14 residues. The CDR3 reads CASTLTGPVIKQYF. DNA of the CDR3: TGTGCCAGCACCTTGACAGGGCCGGTGATTAAGCAGTACTTC.

The chain joins TRBV7-2 to TRBJ2-5; 8 positions match TRBD1. J was trimmed by 5 bases and V by 5 bases; bases with no gene match: 4. CDR3 length equals 13 residues. Germline CDR1 is SGHTA and CDR2 is FQGNSA. In DNA, the CDR3 is TGTGCCAGCAGCCCCAACAGGGGGGAGACCCAGTACTTC. Residues: CASSPNRGETQYF.

The genes are TRBV20-1 and TRBJ1-4; TRBD1 is a possible D gene (5 bases). V dropped 6 bases and J dropped 8 bases, with 10 bases sitting between them. Germline loops: CDR1 DFQATT, CDR2 SNEGSKA (reference sequence). The CDR3 totals 11 residues. DNA of the CDR3: TGCAGTGCCCGACGGGGGGAAAAACTGTTTTTT. Its translation is CSARRGEKLFF.

V usage is TRBV6-5 and J usage is TRBJ2-5; TRBD2 aligns across 7 bases. Germline lookup yields CDR1 MNHEY and CDR2 SVGAGI. This CDR3 spans 15 amino acids. V lost 7 bases and J lost 5; bases outside the gene matches: 13. The CDR3 here is CASTRLSAGKETQYF. In nucleotides, the CDR3 is TGTGCCAGCACTCGGCTATCAGCGGGGAAGGAGACCCAGTACTTC.

The chain carries TRBV7-2 and TRBJ1-4; tentative D call: TRBD1 (5 bases). Per germline, CDR1 SGHTA and CDR2 FQGNSA. V lost 5 bases to trimming and J lost 8 bases, with 12 bases between them. The CDR3 sequence is 13 residues long. The CDR3 protein is CASSAGHGEKLFF. The CDR3 DNA sequence: TGTGCCAGCAGCGCTGGACATGGGGAAAAACTGTTTTTT.

The chain combines TRBV7-7 with TRBJ2-1, with 15 bases matching TRBD2. V lost 3 bases, J lost 0 bases, and 3 bases stayed unmatched. The CDR3 length is 18 residues. Germline lookup yields CDR1 SSHAT and CDR2 FNYEAQ (reference sequence). Here the CDR3 reads CASSFGTSGRSSYNEQFF. The CDR3 DNA reads as TGTGCCAGCAGCTTCGGGACTAGCGGGAGGAGCTCCTACAATGAGCAGTTCTTC. Variable domain in full (rest from reference TRBV7-7 and TRBJ2-1): GAGVSQSPRYKVTKRGQDVTLRCDPISSHATLYWYQQALGQGPEFLTYFNYEAQPDKSGLPSDRFSAERPEGSISTLTIQRTEQRDSAMYRCASSFGTSGRSSYNEQFFGPGTRLTVL.

This sequence joins TRBV4-3 and TRBJ2-3; 10 bases are shared with TRBD2. After removal of 4 bases from V and 2 bases from J, the junction contained 12 bases not matched to a gene. Germline V gene sequence: CDR1 LGHNA, CDR2 YSLEER. This CDR3 comprises 18 residues. The CDR3 sequence: CASSPRLAGTLNTDTQYF. For the CDR3, the DNA is TGCGCCAGCAGCCCCCGACTAGCGGGCACTCTTAACACAGATACGCAGTATTTT.

The chain has TRBV11-2 and TRBJ1-6, with a tentative D call TRBD1 (6 bases). Germline assignment: CDR1 SGHAT and CDR2 FQNNGV. V shed 1 base and J shed 10 bases, with 14 bases lying between them. This CDR3 contains 15 residues. This CDR3 reads CASSLGQGTDSPLHF. The CDR3 DNA reads as TGTGCCAGCAGCTTAGGGCAGGGGACGGACTCACCCCTCCACTTT.

The V gene is TRBV13, the J gene TRBJ1-5; D ambiguous. The ends were cut back, 7 bases at V and 1 base at J, with 11 bases in the middle. This CDR3 is 14 amino acids long. Looked up from germline, CDR1 is PRHDT and CDR2 is FYEKMQ (reference sequence). CDR3 sequence reads: CASKVLRSNQPQHF. In nucleotides, the CDR3 is TGTGCCAGCAAGGTACTAAGGAGCAATCAGCCCCAGCATTTT.

V gene TRBV6-6 combines with J gene TRBJ1-1; the D is unclear. V was trimmed by 5 bases and J by 4 bases, leaving 11 bases between them. Germline CDR1 and CDR2: MNHNY and SVGAGI (reference sequence). The CDR3 sequence is 13 residues long. The CDR3 sequence: CASSPDKPTEAFF. The DNA of the CDR3 is TGTGCCAGCAGTCCTGACAAGCCCACTGAAGCTTTCTTT.

The gene calls are TRBV6-4 and TRBJ2-2, with TRBD2 identical over 8 bases. In germline, CDR1 is MRHNA, CDR2 SNTAGT. This CDR3 comprises 16 residues. V shed 6 bases, J shed 7 bases, and the junction held 13 bases outside the gene matches. The CDR3 is CASRTGLGLESGELFF. The CDR3 bases are TGTGCCAGCAGGACGGGACTAGGATTGGAGAGCGGGGAGCTGTTTTTT.

The CDR3 DNA is TGTGCCAGCAGCTCTGAGGGACAGCCTAAATCAGTTAGGGGCTACACCTTC. It codes for CASSSEGQPKSVRGYTF. This chain joins TRBV7-8 and TRBJ1-2; TRBD1 agrees at 7 bases. Per germline, CDR1 SGHVS and CDR2 FQNEAQ. V trimming: 4 bases; J trimming: 8 bases; junction bases outside the gene matches: 19. CDR3 length: 17 residues.

This clone occurred once. This chain joins TRBV5-1 and TRBJ1-2; D is ambiguous. CDR1 and CDR2 (germline): SGHRS, YFSETQ. The CDR3 extends over 12 amino acids. Trimming took off 4 bases at V and 6 bases at J, with 10 bases between the two ends. The CDR3, as DNA: TGCGCCAGCAGCGAGCCAGAGGATGGCTACACCTTC. Amino acid sequence: CASSEPEDGYTF.